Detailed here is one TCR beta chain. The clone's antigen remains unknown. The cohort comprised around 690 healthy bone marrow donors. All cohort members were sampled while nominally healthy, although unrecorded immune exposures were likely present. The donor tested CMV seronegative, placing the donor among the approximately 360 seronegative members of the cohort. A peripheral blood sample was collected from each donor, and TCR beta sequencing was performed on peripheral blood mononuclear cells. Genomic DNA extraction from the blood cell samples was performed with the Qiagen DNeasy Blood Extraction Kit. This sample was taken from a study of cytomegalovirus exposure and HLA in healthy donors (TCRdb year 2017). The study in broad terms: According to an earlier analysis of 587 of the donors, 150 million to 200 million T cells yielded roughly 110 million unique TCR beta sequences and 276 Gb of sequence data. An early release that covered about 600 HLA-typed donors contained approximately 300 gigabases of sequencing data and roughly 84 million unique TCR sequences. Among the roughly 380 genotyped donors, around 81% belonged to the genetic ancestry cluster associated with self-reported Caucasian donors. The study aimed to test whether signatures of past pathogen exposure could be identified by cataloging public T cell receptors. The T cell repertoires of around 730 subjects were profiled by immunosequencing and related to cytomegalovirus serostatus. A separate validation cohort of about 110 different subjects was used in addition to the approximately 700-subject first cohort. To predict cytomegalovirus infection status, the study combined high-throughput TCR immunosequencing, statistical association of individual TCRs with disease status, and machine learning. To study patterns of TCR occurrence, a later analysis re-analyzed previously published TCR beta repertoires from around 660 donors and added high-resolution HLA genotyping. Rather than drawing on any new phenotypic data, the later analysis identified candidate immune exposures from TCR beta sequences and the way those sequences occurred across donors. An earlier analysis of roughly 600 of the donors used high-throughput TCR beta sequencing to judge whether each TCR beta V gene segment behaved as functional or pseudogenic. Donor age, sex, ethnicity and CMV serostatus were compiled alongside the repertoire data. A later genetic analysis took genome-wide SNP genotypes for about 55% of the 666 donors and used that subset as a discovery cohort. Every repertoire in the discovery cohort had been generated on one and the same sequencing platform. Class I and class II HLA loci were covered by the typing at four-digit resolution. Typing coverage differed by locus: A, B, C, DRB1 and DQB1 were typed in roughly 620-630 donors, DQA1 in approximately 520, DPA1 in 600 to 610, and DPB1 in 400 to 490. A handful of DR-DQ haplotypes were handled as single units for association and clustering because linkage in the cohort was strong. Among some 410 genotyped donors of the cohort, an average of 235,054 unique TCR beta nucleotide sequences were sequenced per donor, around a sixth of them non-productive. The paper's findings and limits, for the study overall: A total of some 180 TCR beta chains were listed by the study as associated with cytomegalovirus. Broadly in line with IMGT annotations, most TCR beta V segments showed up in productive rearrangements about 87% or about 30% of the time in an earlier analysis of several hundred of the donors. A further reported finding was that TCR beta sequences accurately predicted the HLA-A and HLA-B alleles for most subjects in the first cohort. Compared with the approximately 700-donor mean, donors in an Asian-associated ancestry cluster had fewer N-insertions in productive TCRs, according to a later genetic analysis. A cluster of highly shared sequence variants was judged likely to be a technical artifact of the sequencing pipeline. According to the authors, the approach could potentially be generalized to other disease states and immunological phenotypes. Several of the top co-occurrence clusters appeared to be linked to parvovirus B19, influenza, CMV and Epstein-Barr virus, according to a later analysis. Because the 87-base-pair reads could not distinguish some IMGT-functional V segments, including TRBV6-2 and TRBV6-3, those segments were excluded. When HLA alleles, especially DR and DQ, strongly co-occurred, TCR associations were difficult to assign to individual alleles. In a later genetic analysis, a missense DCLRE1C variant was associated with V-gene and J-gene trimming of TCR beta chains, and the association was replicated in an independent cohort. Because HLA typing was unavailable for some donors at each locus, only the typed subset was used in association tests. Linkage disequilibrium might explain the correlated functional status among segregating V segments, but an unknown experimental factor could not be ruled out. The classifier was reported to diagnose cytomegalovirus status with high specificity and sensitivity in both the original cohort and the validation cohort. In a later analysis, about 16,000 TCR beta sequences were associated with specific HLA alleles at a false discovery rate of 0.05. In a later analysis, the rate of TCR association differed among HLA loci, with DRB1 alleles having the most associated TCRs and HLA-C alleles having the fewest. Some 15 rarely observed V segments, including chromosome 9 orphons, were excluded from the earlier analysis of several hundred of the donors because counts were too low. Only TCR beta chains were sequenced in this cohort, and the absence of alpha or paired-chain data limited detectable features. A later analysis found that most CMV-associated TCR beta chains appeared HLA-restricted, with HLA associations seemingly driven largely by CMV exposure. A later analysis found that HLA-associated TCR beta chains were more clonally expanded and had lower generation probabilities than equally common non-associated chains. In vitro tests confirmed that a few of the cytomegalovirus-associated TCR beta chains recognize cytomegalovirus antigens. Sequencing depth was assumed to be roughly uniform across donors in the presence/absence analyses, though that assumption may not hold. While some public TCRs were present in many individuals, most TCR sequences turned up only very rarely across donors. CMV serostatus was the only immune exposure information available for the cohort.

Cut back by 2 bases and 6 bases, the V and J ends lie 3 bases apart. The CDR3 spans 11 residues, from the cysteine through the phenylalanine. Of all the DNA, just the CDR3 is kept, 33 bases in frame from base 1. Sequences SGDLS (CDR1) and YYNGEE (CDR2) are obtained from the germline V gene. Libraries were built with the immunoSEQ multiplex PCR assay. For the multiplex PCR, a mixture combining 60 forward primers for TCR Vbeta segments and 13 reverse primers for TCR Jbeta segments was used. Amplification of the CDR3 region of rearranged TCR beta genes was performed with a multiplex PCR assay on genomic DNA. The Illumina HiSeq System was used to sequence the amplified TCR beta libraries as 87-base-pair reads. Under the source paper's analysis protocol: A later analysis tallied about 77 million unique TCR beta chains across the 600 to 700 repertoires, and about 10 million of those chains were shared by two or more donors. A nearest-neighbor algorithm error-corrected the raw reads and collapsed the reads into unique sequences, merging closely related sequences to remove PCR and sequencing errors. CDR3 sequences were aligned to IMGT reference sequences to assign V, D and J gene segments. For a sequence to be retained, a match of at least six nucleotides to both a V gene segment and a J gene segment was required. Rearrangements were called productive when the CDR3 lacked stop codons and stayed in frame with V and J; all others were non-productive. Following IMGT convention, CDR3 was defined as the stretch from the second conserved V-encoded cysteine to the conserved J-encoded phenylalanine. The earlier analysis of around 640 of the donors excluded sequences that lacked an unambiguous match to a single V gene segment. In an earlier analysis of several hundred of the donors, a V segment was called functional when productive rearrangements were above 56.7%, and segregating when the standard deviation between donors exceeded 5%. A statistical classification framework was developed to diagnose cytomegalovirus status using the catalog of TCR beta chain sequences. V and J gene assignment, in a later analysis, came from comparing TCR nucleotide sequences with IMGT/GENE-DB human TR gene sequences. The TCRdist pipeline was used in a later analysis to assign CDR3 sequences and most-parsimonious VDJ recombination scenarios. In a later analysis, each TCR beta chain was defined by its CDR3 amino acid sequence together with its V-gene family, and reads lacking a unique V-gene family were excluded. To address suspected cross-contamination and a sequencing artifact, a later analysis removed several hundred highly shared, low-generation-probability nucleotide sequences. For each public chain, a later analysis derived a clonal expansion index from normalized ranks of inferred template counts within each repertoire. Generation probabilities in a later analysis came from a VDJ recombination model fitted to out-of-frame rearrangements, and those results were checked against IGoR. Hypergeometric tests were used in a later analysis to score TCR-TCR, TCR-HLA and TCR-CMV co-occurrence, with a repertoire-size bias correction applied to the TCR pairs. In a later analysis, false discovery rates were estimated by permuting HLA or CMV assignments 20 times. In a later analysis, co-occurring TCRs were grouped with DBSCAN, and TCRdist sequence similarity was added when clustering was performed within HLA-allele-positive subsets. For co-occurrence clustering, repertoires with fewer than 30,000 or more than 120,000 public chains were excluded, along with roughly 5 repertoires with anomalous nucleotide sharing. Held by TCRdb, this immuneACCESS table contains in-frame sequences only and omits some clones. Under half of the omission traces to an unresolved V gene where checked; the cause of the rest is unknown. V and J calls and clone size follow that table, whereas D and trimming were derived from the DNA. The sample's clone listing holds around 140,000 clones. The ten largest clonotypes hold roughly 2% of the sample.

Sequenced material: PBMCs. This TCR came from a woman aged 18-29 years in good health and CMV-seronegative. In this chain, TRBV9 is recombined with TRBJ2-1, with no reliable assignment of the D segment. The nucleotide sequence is TGTGCCAGCAGCGTTCGCAATGAGCAGTTCTTC. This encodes CASSVRNEQFF.